The clone carrying this T cell receptor beta chain was seen a single time. What it binds is unknown. Time point specified: newly diagnosed GD, antithyroid drugs for less than 3 months. RNA from PBMCs was the source of the TCR library. This entry comes from a study of regulatory T cells in long-lasting Graves disease. Study results and caveats: Persistent cases favored TRBV28, TRBJ1-2 and TRBJ2-5. Authors noted too few samples as a limitation.

Building the TCR beta libraries relied on iRepertoire HTBI primers, and CDR3 regions underwent Arm-PCR. In the source study's methods: Across samples, 60 or so TRBV and around 14 TRBJ segments were found. Via MiXCR, TCRdb re-called the multiplex PCR reads, giving one row per CDR3 protein. These V and J calls are TCRdb output, not the study's own analysis. Of about 400,000 distinct CDR3 sequences listed, about a sixth are singletons. The CDR3 loop spans 14 amino acids. Deletions cut 6 bases from V and 3 bases from J, with 14 bases between. The starting material was peripheral blood mononuclear cells (PBMCs), obtained at new diagnosis, from a patient treated with antithyroid drugs. This sequence was found in a female donor with Graves disease. V is TRBV12-3 or TRBV12-4 and J is TRBJ1-2; possibly TRBD1 for D (5 bases). The CDR3 protein is CASRVGPSDYGYTF. CDR3 bases: TGTGCCAGCAGAGTGGGACCATCAGACTATGGCTACACCTTC.